One and the same sample provided the 26 T cell receptor beta chains below, sequenced in a study of PD-1 blockade in mismatch repair-deficient tumors. This table comes from immunoSEQ multiplex PCR, and its TCRdb copy is limited to in-frame clones, with some not included. The table shows approximately 16,000 clones, with less than 90% occurring only once. The specimen comprised PBMCs, sampled before pembrolizumab treatment. The receptors were sampled from an adult with mismatch repair-deficient cancer.

V and J are TRBV28 and TRBJ1-4; D is uncertain. The CDR3 covers 14 residues. The germline V gene has CDR1 MDHEN and CDR2 SYDVKM. Deletions cut 5 bases from V and 7 bases from J, with 14 bases between. The CDR3 bases are TGTGCCAGCAGTCGGGGTTCTCGAGTTGAAAAACTGTTTTTT. It specifies CASSRGSRVEKLFF.

V usage is TRBV6-1 and J usage is TRBJ1-1, with a tentative D call TRBD1 (5 bases). Trimming shortened V by 7 bases and J by 4 bases, and 13 bases separated the two germline ends. CDR1 is MNHNS and CDR2 is SASEGT in the germline V gene. The CDR3 has 13 amino acids. The CDR3 DNA reads as TGTGCCAGCAACAGAGAGAGGGGCACTGAAGCTTTCTTT. Residues: CASNRERGTEAFF.

V gene TRBV11-3 combines with J gene TRBJ2-7; D gene ambiguous. Trimming removed 5 bases from V and 5 bases from J, with 10 bases in between. The CDR3 has 12 residues. Germline V gene lookup returns CDR1 SGHNT and CDR2 YENEEA. The DNA for the CDR3 is TGTGCCAGCAGCCAAGAATTCCACGAGCAGTACTTC. Protein product: CASSQEFHEQYF.

The chain recombines TRBV27 with TRBJ2-1; 13 bases fit TRBD2. CDR1 is MNHEY and CDR2 is SMNVEV in the germline V gene (reference sequence). CDR3 length: 18 residues. The ends lost 4 bases at V and 6 bases at J; junction bases unmatched: 12. CDR3: CASSSLRTSGRVGNEQFF. Written as DNA, the CDR3 is TGTGCCAGCAGTTCACTTCGGACTAGCGGGAGAGTAGGCAATGAGCAGTTCTTC.

The J gene is TRBJ2-6, the V gene TRBV10-3; possibly TRBD1 for D (7 bases). Germline CDR1 is ENHRY and CDR2 is SYGVKD. The CDR3 consists of 15 residues. V was clipped by 10 bases and J by 2 bases, with 15 bases between them. The CDR3 sequence: CASLGGGAGANVLTF. DNA of the CDR3: TGTGCCAGCCTAGGGGGCGGGGCTGGGGCCAACGTCCTGACTTTC.

This chain links TRBV5-1 with TRBJ2-7, with TRBD2 identical over 12 bases. The trim removed 0 bases at V and 0 bases at J, leaving 10 bases unmatched. The CDR3 is 19 residues long. Germline-derived CDR1 and CDR2 are SGHRS and YFSETQ. CDR3 nucleotides: TGCGCCAGCAGCTTGGCCAGGCTAGCGGGAGGGCCAGGCTCCTACGAGCAGTACTTC. This sequence encodes CASSLARLAGGPGSYEQYF. The entire variable domain, with the rest obtained from reference TRBV5-1 and TRBJ2-7, is as follows: KAGVTQTPRYLIKTRGQQVTLSCSPISGHRSVSWYQQTPGQGLQFLFEYFSETQRNKGNFPGRFSGRQFSNSRSEMNVSTLELGDSALYLCASSLARLAGGPGSYEQYFGPGTRLTVT.

The chain employs TRBV2 and TRBJ2-7; D possibly corresponds to TRBD1 (6 bases). V was cut by 0 bases and J by 0 bases, with 9 bases left in between. This CDR3 contains 15 residues. Germline V gene data show CDR1 as SNHLY and CDR2 as FYNNEI. CDR3 nucleotides: TGTGCCAGCAGTGAAGCGGGGGACAACTCCTACGAGCAGTACTTC. It encodes CASSEAGDNSYEQYF.

The CDR3 DNA sequence: TGTGCCAGCAGATTGGACAGGGTTGAAAAACTGTTTTTT. It is translated as CASRLDRVEKLFF. This sequence joins TRBV2 and TRBJ1-4, with TRBD1 matching over 8 bases. The V and J ends lost 6 bases and 7 bases, in that order; junction bases with no gene match: 4. Germline-derived CDR1 and CDR2 are SNHLY and FYNNEI. CDR3 length: 13 amino acids.

The J gene is TRBJ2-7, the V gene TRBV5-5; D ambiguous. The germline V and J ends were trimmed by 2 bases and 6 bases, with 9 bases remaining between them. Per the germline V gene, CDR1 is SGHKS and CDR2 is YYEKEE (reference sequence). There are 12 residues in the CDR3. CDR3 amino acids: CASSFSALEQYF. In DNA, the CDR3 is TGTGCCAGCAGCTTTTCAGCTCTCGAGCAGTACTTC.

V is TRBV6-4 and J is TRBJ2-1, with 7 bases that match TRBD1. The CDR3 runs 15 residues. Germline CDR1 reads MRHNA; CDR2 reads SNTAGT. Losses at the gene ends were 3 bases for V and 2 bases for J; bases not matched to a gene: 4. This CDR3 is CASSEEGATYNEQFF. Written as DNA, the CDR3 is TGTGCCAGCAGTGAAGAGGGGGCTACCTACAATGAGCAGTTCTTC.

This chain uses TRBV29-1 with TRBJ2-3, with 7 positions matching TRBD2. V was clipped by 4 bases and J by 8 bases; unmatched bases: 9. Germline V gene lookup returns CDR1 SQVTM and CDR2 ANQGSEA. The CDR3 loop spans 13 amino acids. The CDR3, as DNA: TGCAGCGTTGCCCCAGCGGGAACGGGTACGCAGTATTTT. Protein: CSVAPAGTGTQYF.

V gene TRBV5-1 combines with J gene TRBJ2-7; 10 bases are a match to TRBD2. V dropped 2 bases and J dropped 4; count of bases not matched to a gene: 3. This CDR3 is 14 amino acids long. Looked up from germline, CDR1 is SGHRS and CDR2 is YFSETQ. The CDR3 coding sequence is TGCGCCAGCAGCTTCTCAGCGGGAGGGTACGAGCAGTACTTC. As protein: CASSFSAGGYEQYF.

The chain combines TRBV5-6 with TRBJ1-3; 7 bases are shared with TRBD1. CDR1 SGHDT and CDR2 YYEEEE come from the germline V gene. The CDR3 runs to 16 residues. Trimming cost V 2 bases and J 0 bases; bases outside gene matches: 5. CDR3 DNA: TGTGCCAGCAGCTTTTCGGACAGGCACTCTGGAAACACCATATATTTT. This gives the protein CASSFSDRHSGNTIYF.

V usage is TRBV6-1 and J usage is TRBJ1-2; maybe TRBD1 (6 bases). The CDR3 runs 15 residues. Germline CDR1 reads MNHNS; CDR2 reads SASEGT. The V end lost 4 bases, the J end lost 4 bases, and 16 bases lay between the germline ends. CDR3 sequence: CASSGLLQGPYGYTF. CDR3 coding DNA: TGTGCCAGCAGTGGCCTGTTACAGGGCCCCTATGGCTACACCTTC.

The chain is built from TRBV28 and TRBJ2-5; TRBD1 might be the D (5 bases). In germline, CDR1 is MDHEN, CDR2 SYDVKM. With 6 bases removed from V and 5 bases from J, the gap between germline ends came to 13 bases. This CDR3 comprises 13 residues. The CDR3 is CASSYRPVETQYF. CDR3 nucleotides: TGTGCCAGCAGCTACAGGCCCGTGGAGACCCAGTACTTC.

V is TRBV29-1 and J is TRBJ2-7; D call uncertain. Germline values: CDR1 SQVTM, CDR2 ANQGSEA. The CDR3 totals 11 residues. Trimming cost V 5 bases and J 3 bases, with 8 bases left between them. The CDR3 coding sequence is TGCAGCGTTTCTCAGAACTACGAGCAGTACTTC. Translated, it gives CSVSQNYEQYF.

The chain recombines TRBV19 with TRBJ1-1; 7 bases align to TRBD1. CDR1 and CDR2 (germline): LNHDA, SQIVND (reference sequence). There are 19 residues in the CDR3. Trimming cost V 6 bases and J 4 bases; bases outside gene matches: 23. CDR3 residues: CASSAGTSRQGRYGTEAFF. The DNA of the CDR3 is TGTGCCAGTAGCGCCGGGACTTCACGACAGGGCCGGTACGGCACTGAAGCTTTCTTT.

The chain couples TRBV5-4 to TRBJ2-5, with 10 nucleotides matching TRBD1. The germline V gene has CDR1 SGHNT and CDR2 YYREEE (reference sequence). This CDR3 has 15 amino acids. The V and J ends lost 3 bases and 5 bases, in that order; junction bases with no gene match: 7. This CDR3 is CASSSGTGALETQYF. Here the CDR3 DNA reads TGTGCCAGCAGCTCCGGGACAGGGGCTCTGGAGACCCAGTACTTC.

V usage is TRBV29-1 and J usage is TRBJ2-1; 9 bases match TRBD2. Unmatched junction bases numbered 10, after V lost 6 bases and J lost 7 bases. The germline V gene has CDR1 SQVTM and CDR2 ANQGSEA. The CDR3 length is 14 residues. The CDR3: CSVLPLAGRNEQFF. The CDR3 bases are TGCAGCGTACTCCCGCTAGCGGGAAGGAATGAGCAGTTCTTC.

The chain links TRBV7-5 to TRBJ2-7; the table's TRBD1 call for D was not verified on the DNA. TRBV7-5 is flagged as a pseudogene. The CDR3 is made up of 16 amino acids. The CDR3 region has the DNA TGTGTCAGAAGCTTTAACAGGGGGCGCTTTTTATCCGAGCAGTACTTC. Translated, it gives CVRSFNRGRFLSEQYF.

The rearrangement links TRBV15 to TRBJ2-7; no firm D call. Germline V gives CDR1 LNHNV, CDR2 YYDKDF (reference sequence). V shed 0 bases and J shed 2 bases, with 8 bases lying between them. This CDR3 is 14 amino acids long. The CDR3 region is CATSRDYSPYEQYF. The DNA of the CDR3 is TGTGCCACCAGCAGAGATTACAGTCCCTACGAGCAGTACTTC.

This chain connects TRBV6-1 to TRBJ2-7; 10 bases map to TRBD1. V shed 1 base and J 0 bases; nucleotides not matched to a gene: 3. CDR1 and CDR2 (germline): MNHNS, SASEGT. The CDR3 is 16 residues long. CDR3 coding DNA: TGTGCCAGCAGTGAAGTGGGACAGGGGCTCTCCTACGAGCAGTACTTC. This translates into CASSEVGQGLSYEQYF.

This chain connects TRBV5-4 to TRBJ2-1, with TRBD2 matching 10 bases. The CDR3 has 15 residues. CDR1 is SGHNT and CDR2 is YYREEE in the germline V gene (reference sequence). The ends lost 4 bases at V and 6 bases at J; junction bases unmatched: 7. CDR3 nucleotides: TGTGCCAGCAGCCCGCTAGCGGGAGATGGCAATGAGCAGTTCTTC. Protein: CASSPLAGDGNEQFF.

The chain combines TRBV29-1 with TRBJ2-1, with 11 bases lining up with TRBD2. Germline trimming cut 5 bases from V and 8 bases from J; bases unmatched to any gene: 11. CDR1 is SQVTM and CDR2 is ANQGSEA in the germline V gene. This CDR3 is built from 15 residues. The CDR3 protein is CSVMASGRKGDEQFF. DNA for the CDR3: TGCAGCGTTATGGCTAGCGGGAGGAAAGGCGATGAGCAGTTCTTC.

The genes are TRBV6-6 and TRBJ1-3; D is possibly TRBD1 (5 bases). Trimming took 2 bases from V and 4 from J, leaving 9 bases between them. Germline lookup yields CDR1 MNHNY and CDR2 SVGAGI (reference sequence). The CDR3 contains 14 residues. The CDR3 sequence is CASSYGQGGNTIYF. The DNA of the CDR3 is TGTGCCAGCAGTTACGGGCAGGGAGGAAACACCATATATTTT.

The chain has TRBV30 and TRBJ1-1; 11 bases match TRBD1. The germline gives CDR1 GTSNPN, CDR2 SVGIG (reference sequence). The V and J ends lost 2 bases and 5 bases, in that order; junction bases with no gene match: 7. This CDR3 has 15 amino acids. Written as DNA, the CDR3 is TGTGCCTGGAGTCCGGGACAGGGGGTAGCAACTGAAGCTTTCTTT. Protein sequence: CAWSPGQGVATEAFF.